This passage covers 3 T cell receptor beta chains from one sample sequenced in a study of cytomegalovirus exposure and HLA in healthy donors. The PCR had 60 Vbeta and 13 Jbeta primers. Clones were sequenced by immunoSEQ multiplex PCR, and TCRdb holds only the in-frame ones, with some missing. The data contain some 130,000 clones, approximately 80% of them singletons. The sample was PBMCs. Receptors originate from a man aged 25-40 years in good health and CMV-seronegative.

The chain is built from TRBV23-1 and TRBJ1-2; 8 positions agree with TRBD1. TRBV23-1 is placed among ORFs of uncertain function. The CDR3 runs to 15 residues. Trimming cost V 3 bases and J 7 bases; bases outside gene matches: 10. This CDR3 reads CASSQSLDRGGGYTF. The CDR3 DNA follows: TGCGCCAGCAGTCAGTCGCTCGACAGGGGTGGTGGCTACACCTTC.

The CDR3 sequence: CASGRTGFNEKLFF. The CDR3 coding sequence is TGTGCCAGCGGAAGGACAGGTTTTAATGAAAAACTGTTTTTT. The J gene is TRBJ1-4, the V gene TRBV9; 7 nucleotides align to TRBD1. Germline-derived CDR1 and CDR2 are SGDLS and YYNGEE. V was clipped by 7 bases and J by 4 bases; unmatched bases: 7. The CDR3 has 14 amino acids. The variable domain in full, with the rest retrieved from reference TRBV9 and TRBJ1-4, is DSGVTQTPKHLITATGQRVTLRCSPRSGDLSVYWYQQSLDQGLQFLIQYYNGEERAKGNILERFSAQQFPDLHSELNLSSLELGDSALYFCASGRTGFNEKLFFGSGTQLSVL.

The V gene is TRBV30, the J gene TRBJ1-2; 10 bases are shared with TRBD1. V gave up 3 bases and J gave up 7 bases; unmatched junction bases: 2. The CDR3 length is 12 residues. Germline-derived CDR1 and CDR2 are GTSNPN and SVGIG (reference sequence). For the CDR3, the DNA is TGTGCCTGGAGGACAGGGGGCCGTGGCTACACCTTC. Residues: CAWRTGGRGYTF.